The sample holds many counts of the clone carrying this TCR beta chain. The antigen is undetermined. The data stem from a study of identical twins. Study conclusions and caveats: Out-of-frame TCR alpha sharing observed in monozygotic twins exceeded model estimates. Researchers caution that invariant MAIT and iNKT cells could partly confound zero-insertion analyses. Abundant beta clonotypes from cord blood had fewer insertions, unlike memory repertoires, which showed none.

Trimming left V 4 bases short and J 6 bases short, with 18 bases between. The germline V gene encodes CDR1 SGHTA and CDR2 FQGNSA. This CDR3 has 16 amino acids. TCRdb processed the 5' RACE reads anew with MiXCR; each CDR3 protein has one entry. Of hundreds of thousands of distinct CDR3 sequences in the sample, less than 8% were seen once. The same sample was also studied in work on yellow fever vaccine responses in identical twins.

The chain links TRBV7-2 to TRBJ2-2; D perhaps matches TRBD2 (5 bases). This TCR was sampled from a young woman in good health. Sequencing was performed on memory (CD45RO+) T cells sorted from blood. CDR3 sequence: CASSSFLTGYAGELFF. Here the CDR3 DNA reads TGTGCCAGCAGCTCATTCCTGACGGGATACGCCGGGGAGCTGTTTTTT.